The 9 T cell receptor delta chains below were found in one sample sequenced in a study of gamma-delta chains in newborns, infants, children. TCRdb reprocessed the reads using CATT. The repertoire holds around 1,500 delta-chain clones, with about 8.3% as singletons. What was sequenced was blood. The receptors shown here come from a child who was a newborn, infant or young child, either healthy, febrile or measles-vaccinated (not recorded which).

For this clone: TCRdb's protein, taken from a much larger clone, differs from this DNA's translation at residue 3, likely owing to a read error; the protein displayed comes from the DNA. This chain joins TRDV1 and TRDJ1, with 10 bases fitting TRDD3. CDR1 is TSWWSYY, CDR2 QGS, per germline. The CDR3 is 17 residues long. The CDR3 here is CARGETCTGGYTDKLIF. The CDR3, as DNA: TGTGCTCGTGGGGAAACTTGTACTGGGGGATACACCGATAAACTCATCTTT.

This clone has only a few counts. The protein given by TCRdb reflects a much larger clone and differs at residue 10 from this DNA's translation, likely from a read error; the protein shown is the DNA's translation. This chain connects TRDV3 to TRDJ3; 7 bases are a match to TRDD3. There are 18 residues in the CDR3. The V gene's germline CDR1 is TVYSNPD and CDR2 GDNSRS (reference sequence). V lost 2 bases to trimming and J lost 3 bases; unmatched junction nucleotides: 13. The CDR3 DNA reads TGTGCCTTTGGGGGCCTGGGGGGCTGGTACTGGGACACCCGACAGATGTTTTTC. Translated: CAFGGLGGWYWDTRQMFF.

As regards this clone: The junction differs from germline at one of its ends, possibly a read error. This rearrangement joins TRDV2 to TRDJ3, with 12 nucleotides matching TRDD3. CDR1 GEAIGNYY and CDR2 EKD come from the germline V gene. The CDR3 length is 17 residues. The CDR3 protein is CACDVLGDTWDTRQIFF. CDR3 nucleotide sequence: TGTGCCTGTGACGTACTGGGGGATACCTGGGACACCCGACAGATATTTTTC.

Regarding this clone: The protein in TCRdb stems from a much larger clone and differs at residue 5 from this DNA's translation, likely a read error; here the protein is translated from the DNA. The sample holds other DNA sequences that translate to the same CDR3. The rearrangement uses TRDV2 and TRDJ2, with 9 bases that match TRDD3. The CDR3 runs to 17 residues. The germline gives CDR1 GEAIGNYY, CDR2 EKD. With V trimmed by 1 base and J by 0 bases, 5 bases remained unmatched. In nucleotides, the CDR3 is TGTGCCTGTGACACTACTGGGGGACGGCCTTTGACAGCACAACTCTTCTTT. This gives the protein CACDTTGGRPLTAQLFF.

As for this clone: The protein recorded in TCRdb matches a much larger clone and deviates from this DNA's translation at residue 15, suggesting a read error; the protein here is obtained by translating the DNA. The genes are TRAV29/DV5 and TRDJ2; 7 nucleotides agree with TRDD3. The CDR3 consists of 17 residues. Germline-derived CDR1 and CDR2 are NSMFDY and ISSIKDK. CDR3 bases: TGTGCAGCAAGCGTGTGGTGGGGGAGAGCTTTGACAGCACAACCCTTCTTT. It specifies CAASVWWGRALTAQPFF.

The table lists this clone with a few counts. A read error likely explains this, since a far larger clone differs by one base. V gene TRDV2 combines with J gene TRDJ2; TRDD3 aligns across 10 bases. Germline V gives CDR1 GEAIGNYY, CDR2 EKD. The CDR3 has 18 residues. This CDR3 is CACGTVLGDPSLTAQLFF. The CDR3 DNA reads as TGTGCCTGTGGCACCGTACTGGGGGATCCCTCTTTGACAGCACAACTCTTCTTT.

The table lists this clone with a few counts. At one of its ends the junction is not consistent with the germline gene, which may arise from a read error. This chain joins TRDV2 and TRDJ1; 7 bases are shared with TRDD3. The length of the CDR3 is 14 residues. Germline-derived CDR1 and CDR2 are GEAIGNYY and EKD. The CDR3 bases are TGTGCCGGTGACGGACGGGGGGATACCGATAAACTCATCTTT. Translating it yields CAGDGRGDTDKLIF.

Details on this clone: TCRdb assigns this DNA the protein of a much larger clone, which departs from its translation at residue 4; this likely reflects a read error, and the protein shown comes from translating the DNA. The chain couples TRDV2 to TRDJ3; 10 bases match TRDD3. The length of the CDR3 is 17 residues. Germline loops: CDR1 GEAIGNYY, CDR2 EKD. CDR3: CACGTLGDTWDTRQMFF. DNA of the CDR3: TGTGCCTGTGGCACCCTGGGGGATACCTGGGACACCCGACAGATGTTTTTC.

As concerns this clone: A read error may explain this, as a much larger clone is one base away. The chain employs TRDV1 and TRDJ2; D is uncertain. Per germline, CDR1 TSWWSYY and CDR2 QGS. Trimming stripped 5 bases from V and 6 bases from J, with 7 bases between. The CDR3 covers 12 residues. The CDR3 loop is CALGMRPAQLFF. CDR3 DNA sequence: TGTGCTCTTGGGATGAGGCCAGCACAACTCTTCTTT.